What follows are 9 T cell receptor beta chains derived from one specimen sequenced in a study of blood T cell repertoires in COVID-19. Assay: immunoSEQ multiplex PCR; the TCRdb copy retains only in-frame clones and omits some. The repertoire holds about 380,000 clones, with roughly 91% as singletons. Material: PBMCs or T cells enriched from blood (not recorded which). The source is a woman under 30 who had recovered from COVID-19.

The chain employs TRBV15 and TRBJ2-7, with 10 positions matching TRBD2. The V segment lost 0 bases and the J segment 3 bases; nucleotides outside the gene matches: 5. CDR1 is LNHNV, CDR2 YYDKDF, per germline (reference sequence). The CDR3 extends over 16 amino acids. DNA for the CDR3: TGTGCCACCAGCAGAGAACCTAGCGGGGGCAGCTACGAGCAGTACTTC. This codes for CATSREPSGGSYEQYF.

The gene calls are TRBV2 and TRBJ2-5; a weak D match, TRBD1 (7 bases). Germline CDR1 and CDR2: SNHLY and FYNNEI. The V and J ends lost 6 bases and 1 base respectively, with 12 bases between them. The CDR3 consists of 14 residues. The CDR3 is CASRNQGGQETQYF. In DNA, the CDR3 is TGTGCCAGCAGGAATCAGGGGGGCCAAGAGACCCAGTACTTC.

DNA for the CDR3: TGTGCCAGCAGCCCCTCCAGCAGGGAAGGAGTCTACGAGCAGTACTTC. Translated: CASSPSSREGVYEQYF. The rearrangement uses TRBV11-3 and TRBJ2-7, with D maybe TRBD1 (5 bases). CDR3 length: 16 amino acids. The germline V and J ends were trimmed by 5 bases and 3 bases, with 20 bases remaining between them. CDR1 is SGHNT and CDR2 is YENEEA in the germline V gene.

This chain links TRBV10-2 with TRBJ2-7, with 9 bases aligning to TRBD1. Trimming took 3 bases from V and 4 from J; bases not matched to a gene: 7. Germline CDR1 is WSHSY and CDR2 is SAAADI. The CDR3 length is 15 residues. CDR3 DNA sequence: TGCGCCAGCAGTGAATTTAGGACAGGGGCATACGAGCAGTACTTC. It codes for CASSEFRTGAYEQYF.

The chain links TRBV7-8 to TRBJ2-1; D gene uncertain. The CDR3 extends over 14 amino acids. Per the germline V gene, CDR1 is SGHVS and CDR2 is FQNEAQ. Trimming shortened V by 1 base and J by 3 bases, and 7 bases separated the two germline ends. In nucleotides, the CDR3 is TGTGCCAGCAGCTTAGTTTCAGTCTACAATGAGCAGTTCTTC. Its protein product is CASSLVSVYNEQFF.

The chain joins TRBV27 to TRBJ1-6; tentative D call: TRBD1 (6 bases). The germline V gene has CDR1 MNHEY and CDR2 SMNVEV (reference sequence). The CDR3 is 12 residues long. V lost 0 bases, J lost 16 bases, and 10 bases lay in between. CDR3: CASSLSRGGLHF. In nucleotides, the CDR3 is TGTGCCAGCAGTTTATCGAGGGGGGGGCTCCACTTT.

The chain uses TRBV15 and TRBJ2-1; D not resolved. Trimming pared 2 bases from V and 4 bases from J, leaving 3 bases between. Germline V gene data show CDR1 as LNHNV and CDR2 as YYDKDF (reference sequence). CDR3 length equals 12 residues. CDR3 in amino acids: CATSRSYNEQFF. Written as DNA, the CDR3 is TGTGCCACCAGCAGATCATACAATGAGCAGTTCTTC.

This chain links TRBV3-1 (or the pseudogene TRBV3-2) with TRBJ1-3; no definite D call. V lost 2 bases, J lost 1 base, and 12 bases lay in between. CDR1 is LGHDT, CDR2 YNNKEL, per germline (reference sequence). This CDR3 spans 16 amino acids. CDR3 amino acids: CASSQPMVRSGNTIYF. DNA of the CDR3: TGTGCCAGCAGCCAACCAATGGTGAGATCTGGAAACACCATATATTTT.

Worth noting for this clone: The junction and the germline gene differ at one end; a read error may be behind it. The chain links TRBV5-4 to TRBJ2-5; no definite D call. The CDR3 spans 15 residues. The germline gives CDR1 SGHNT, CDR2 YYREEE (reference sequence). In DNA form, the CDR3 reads TGTGCCAGCAGCGTGGACCGCGAGTACCAAGAGATCCAGTACTTC. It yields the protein CASSVDREYQEIQYF.